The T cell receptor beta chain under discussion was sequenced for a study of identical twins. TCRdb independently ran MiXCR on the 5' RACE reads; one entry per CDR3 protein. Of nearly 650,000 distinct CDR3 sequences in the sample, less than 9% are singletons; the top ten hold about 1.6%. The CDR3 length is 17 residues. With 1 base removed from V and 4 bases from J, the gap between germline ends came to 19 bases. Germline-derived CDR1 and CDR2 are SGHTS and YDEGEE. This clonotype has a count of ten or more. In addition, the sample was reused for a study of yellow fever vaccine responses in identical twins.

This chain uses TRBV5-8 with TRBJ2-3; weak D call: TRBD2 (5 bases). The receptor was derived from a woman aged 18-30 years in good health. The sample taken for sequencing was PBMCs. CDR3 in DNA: TGTGCCAGCAGCTTGACCCGCATGGCGCTAGCTGCAGATACGCAGTATTTT. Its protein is CASSLTRMALAADTQYF.